This T cell receptor beta chain was obtained from a study of cytomegalovirus exposure and HLA in healthy donors. This clone was picked up a small number of times. Germline V gene data show CDR1 as LGHNA and CDR2 as YSLEER. Trimming took off 0 bases at V and 6 bases at J, with 12 bases between the two ends. This CDR3 comprises 16 residues. The study ran its PCR with 60 Vbeta and 13 Jbeta primers. Method: immunoSEQ multiplex PCR; TCRdb's copy keeps in-frame clones and lacks some. The sample contains about 73,000 clones, 75% of which appear only once. The rearrangement links TRBV4-3 to TRBJ2-6; D remains unclear. The TCR was taken from a man between 65 and 85 years old in good health and CMV-seronegative. Sequencing was done on a sample of PBMCs. CDR3 nucleotides: TGCGCCAGCAGCCAAGATCCAGGTGCTGAGGCCAACGTCCTGACTTTC. This sequence encodes CASSQDPGAEANVLTF.